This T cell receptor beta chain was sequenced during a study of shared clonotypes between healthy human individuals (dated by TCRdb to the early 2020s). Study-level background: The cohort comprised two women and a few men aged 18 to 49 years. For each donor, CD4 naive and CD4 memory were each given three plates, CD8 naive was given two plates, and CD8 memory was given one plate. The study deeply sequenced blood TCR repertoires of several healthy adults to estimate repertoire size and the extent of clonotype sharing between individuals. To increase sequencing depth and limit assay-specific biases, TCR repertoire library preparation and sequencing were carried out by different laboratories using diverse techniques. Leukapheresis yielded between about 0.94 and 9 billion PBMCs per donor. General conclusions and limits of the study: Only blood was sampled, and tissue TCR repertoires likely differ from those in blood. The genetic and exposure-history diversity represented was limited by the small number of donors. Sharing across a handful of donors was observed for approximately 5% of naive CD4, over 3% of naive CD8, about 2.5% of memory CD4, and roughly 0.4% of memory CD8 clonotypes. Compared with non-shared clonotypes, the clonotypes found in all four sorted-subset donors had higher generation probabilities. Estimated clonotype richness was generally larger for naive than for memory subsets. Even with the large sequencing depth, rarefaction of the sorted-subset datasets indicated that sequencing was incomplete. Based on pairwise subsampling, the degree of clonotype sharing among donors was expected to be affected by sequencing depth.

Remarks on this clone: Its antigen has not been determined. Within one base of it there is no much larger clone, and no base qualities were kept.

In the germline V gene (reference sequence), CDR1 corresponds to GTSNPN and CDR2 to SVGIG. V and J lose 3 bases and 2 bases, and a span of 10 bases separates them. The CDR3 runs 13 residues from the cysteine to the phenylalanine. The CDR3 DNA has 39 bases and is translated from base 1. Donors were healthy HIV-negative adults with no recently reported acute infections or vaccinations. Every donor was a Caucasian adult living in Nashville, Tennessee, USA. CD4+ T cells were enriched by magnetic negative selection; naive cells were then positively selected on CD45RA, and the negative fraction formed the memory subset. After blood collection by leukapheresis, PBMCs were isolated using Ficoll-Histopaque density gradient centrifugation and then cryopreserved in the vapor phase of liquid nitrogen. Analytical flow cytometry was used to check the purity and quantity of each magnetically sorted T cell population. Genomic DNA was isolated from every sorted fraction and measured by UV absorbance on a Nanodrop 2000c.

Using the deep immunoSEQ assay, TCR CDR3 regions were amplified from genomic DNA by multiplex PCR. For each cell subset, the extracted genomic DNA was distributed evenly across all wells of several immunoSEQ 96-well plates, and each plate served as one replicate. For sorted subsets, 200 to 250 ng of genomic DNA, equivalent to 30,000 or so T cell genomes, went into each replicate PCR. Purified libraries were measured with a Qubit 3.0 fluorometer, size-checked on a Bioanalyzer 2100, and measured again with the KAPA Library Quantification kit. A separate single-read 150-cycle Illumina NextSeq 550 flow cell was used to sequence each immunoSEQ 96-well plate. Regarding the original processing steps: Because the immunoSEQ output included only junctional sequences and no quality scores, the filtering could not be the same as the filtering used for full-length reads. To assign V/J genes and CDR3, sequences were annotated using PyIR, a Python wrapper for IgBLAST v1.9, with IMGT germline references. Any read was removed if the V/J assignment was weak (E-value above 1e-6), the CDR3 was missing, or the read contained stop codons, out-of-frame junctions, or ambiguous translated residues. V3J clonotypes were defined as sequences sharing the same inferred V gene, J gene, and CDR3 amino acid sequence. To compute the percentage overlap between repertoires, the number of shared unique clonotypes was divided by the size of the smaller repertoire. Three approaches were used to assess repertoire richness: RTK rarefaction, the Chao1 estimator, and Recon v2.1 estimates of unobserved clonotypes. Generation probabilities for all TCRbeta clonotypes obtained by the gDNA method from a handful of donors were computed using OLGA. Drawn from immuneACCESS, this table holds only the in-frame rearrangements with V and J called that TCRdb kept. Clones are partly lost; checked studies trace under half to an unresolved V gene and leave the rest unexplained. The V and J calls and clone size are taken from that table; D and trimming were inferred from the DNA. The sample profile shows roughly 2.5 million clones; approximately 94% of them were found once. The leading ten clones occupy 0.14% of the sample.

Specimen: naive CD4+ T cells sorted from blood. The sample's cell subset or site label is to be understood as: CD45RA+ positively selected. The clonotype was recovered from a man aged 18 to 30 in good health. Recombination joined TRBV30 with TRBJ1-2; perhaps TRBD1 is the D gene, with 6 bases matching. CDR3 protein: CAWRDRENYGYTF. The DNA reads TGTGCCTGGAGGGACAGAGAGAACTATGGCTACACCTTC.